The present entry profiles one T cell receptor (beta chain) with its context. The record originates from a study of blood T cell repertoires in COVID-19. In the study overall: Samples came from the United States, Italy and Spain, spanning acute and convalescent COVID-19. Sources were T cells, B-cell-depleted T cells, or PBMCs; the material itself was cDNA or gDNA.

The ends were cut back, 6 bases at V and 5 bases at J, with 19 bases in the middle. CDR1 is LNHDA, CDR2 SQIVND, per germline (reference sequence). The CDR3 contains 15 residues. Methods used by the authors: For nucleated cells, counts were estimated from reference gene primer amplification. The method was immunoSEQ multiplex PCR; TCRdb's version includes in-frame clones alone and lacks a portion of them. V and J calls and clone size are copied from that table; D and trimming were computed from the DNA. The table lists under 150,000 clones, about 79% of them singletons. Sequencing used peripheral blood. The origin of this receptor is a woman older than 75 with acute or convalescent COVID-19. The chain carries TRBV19 and TRBJ1-1, with D tentatively TRBD1 (6 bases). This chain's CDR3 is CASSTGTSRGTEAFF. Here the CDR3 DNA reads TGTGCCAGTAGCACCGGGACATCGAGGGGAACTGAAGCTTTCTTT.